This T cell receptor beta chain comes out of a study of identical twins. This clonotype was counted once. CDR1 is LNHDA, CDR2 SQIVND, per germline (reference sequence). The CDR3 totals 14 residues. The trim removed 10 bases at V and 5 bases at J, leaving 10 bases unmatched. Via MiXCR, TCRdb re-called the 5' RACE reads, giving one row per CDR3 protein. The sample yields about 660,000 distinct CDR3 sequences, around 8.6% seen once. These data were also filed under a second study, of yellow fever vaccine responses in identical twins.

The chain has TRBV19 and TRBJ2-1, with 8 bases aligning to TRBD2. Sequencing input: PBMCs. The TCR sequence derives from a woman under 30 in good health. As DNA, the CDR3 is TGTGCCACACAGGGCGGGAGGTACAACAATGAGCAGTTCTTC. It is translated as CATQGGRYNNEQFF.